What follows are 2 T cell receptor beta chains derived from one specimen sequenced in a study of blood T cell repertoires in COVID-19 (dated by TCRdb to 2018 to 2020). Libraries were built with the immunoSEQ multiplex PCR assay. TCRdb mirrors the immuneACCESS table, restricted to in-frame sequences. Some clones are absent from its copies; in checked studies, under half trace to an unresolved V gene, and the reason for the others is unknown. Present in this sample are approximately 93,000 clones, 88% of which were seen just once. The ten largest clones capture around 2.2% of the sample. Specimen: peripheral blood. These receptors originate from a middle-aged man with COVID-19, enrolled during active disease.

The CDR3 sequence: CASSYDRGQPQHF. CDR3 nucleotide sequence: TGTGCCAGCAGCTACGACAGGGGTCAGCCCCAGCATTTT. This chain uses TRBV12-3 or TRBV12-4 with TRBJ1-5, with 8 bases fitting TRBD1. Unmatched junction bases numbered 4, after V lost 6 bases and J lost 6 bases. This CDR3 contains 13 residues.

This clone was found once. J is TRBJ2-7 and V is TRBV5-1; tentative D call: TRBD2 (6 bases). V gave up 0 bases and J gave up 5 bases, with 15 bases separating them. Germline V gene sequence: CDR1 SGHRS, CDR2 YFSETQ. There are 15 residues in the CDR3. The CDR3 sequence is CASSLAASAVNEQYF. CDR3 bases: TGCGCCAGCAGCTTGGCCGCTAGCGCTGTTAACGAGCAGTACTTC.